A single sample is the source of the 19 T cell receptor beta chains below, sequenced in a study of blood T cell repertoires in COVID-19. The method was immunoSEQ multiplex PCR; TCRdb's version includes in-frame clones alone and lacks a portion of them. The sample shows more than 150,000 clones, about 88% of them seen only once. Sequenced input: peripheral blood. The receptors come from a man aged 40-49 years with active or convalescent COVID-19.

V usage is TRBV15 and J usage is TRBJ1-1; a weak D match, TRBD1 (5 bases). The CDR3 length is 16 residues. The germline V gene encodes CDR1 LNHNV and CDR2 YYDKDF (reference sequence). V shed 5 bases and J shed 1 base, with 17 bases lying between them. In nucleotides, the CDR3 is TGTGCCACCAGCGGACCAGGGAAAAACACGAACACTGAAGCTTTCTTT. Translation: CATSGPGKNTNTEAFF.

This clone was detected once. The chain carries TRBV19 and TRBJ2-7; D perhaps matches TRBD2 (6 bases). The CDR3 has 14 residues. Germline V CDR1 and CDR2: LNHDA, SQIVND (reference sequence). The V end was cut by 5 bases, the J end by 4 bases, with 15 bases between. The CDR3 region is CASSSGDLVYEQYF. For the CDR3, the DNA is TGTGCCAGTAGTTCGGGGGATTTGGTATACGAGCAGTACTTC.

In this sample, this clone turned up many times. V usage is TRBV28 and J usage is TRBJ1-3, with TRBD1 matching 9 bases. V dropped 3 bases and J dropped 4; count of bases not matched to a gene: 4. Germline CDR1 is MDHEN and CDR2 is SYDVKM. This CDR3 has 15 amino acids. DNA of the CDR3: TGTGCCAGCAGTTTTACAGGGGGCTTCGGAAACACCATATATTTT. Translated: CASSFTGGFGNTIYF.

The rearrangement uses TRBV10-3 and TRBJ2-3, with 8 bases identical to TRBD1. Per the germline V gene, CDR1 is ENHRY and CDR2 is SYGVKD. This CDR3 has 14 residues. The ends lost 5 bases at V and 5 bases at J; junction bases unmatched: 6. The CDR3 region is CAISPGQAGDTQYF. The CDR3 DNA is TGTGCCATCAGTCCGGGACAGGCGGGAGATACGCAGTATTTT.

The chain has TRBV7-2 and TRBJ2-7, with 8 bases lining up with TRBD1. J lost 3 bases, V lost 2 bases, and 12 bases had no gene match. Germline V gene lookup returns CDR1 SGHTA and CDR2 FQGNSA. The CDR3 runs to 17 residues. This CDR3 is CASSLRGGTGGIYEQYF. The CDR3 DNA reads as TGTGCCAGCAGCTTAAGAGGTGGGACAGGTGGGATCTACGAGCAGTACTTC.

The V gene is TRBV4-3, the J gene TRBJ1-6, with 10 bases that match TRBD1. This CDR3 spans 14 amino acids. The junction had 5 bases not matched to a gene; V was cut back by 7 bases and J by 8 bases. Germline values: CDR1 LGHNA, CDR2 YSLEER. The CDR3 loop reads CASKPGTGDSPLHF. The CDR3 DNA follows: TGCGCCAGCAAGCCGGGGACAGGGGATTCACCCCTCCACTTT.

In this sample, this clone turned up a few times. V and J are TRBV28 and TRBJ2-7, with TRBD1 as a possible D gene (6 bases). V lost 7 bases and J 3 bases, leaving 16 bases between the germline ends. CDR1 is MDHEN and CDR2 is SYDVKM in the germline V gene. The CDR3 totals 14 residues. CDR3 DNA: TGTGCCAGCACCAGACAGGCCACAAACTACGAGCAGTACTTC. It translates to CASTRQATNYEQYF.

The V gene is TRBV23-1, the J gene TRBJ2-7; D gene uncertain. TRBV23-1 belongs to the ORF category, with a function that is uncertain. CDR3 size: 16 residues. V was cut by 2 bases and J by 6 bases, with 20 bases left in between. Written as DNA, the CDR3 is TGCGCCAGCAGTCAACCGAAGGTCGTAACTACGGGCGAGCAGTACTTC. It codes for CASSQPKVVTTGEQYF.

The J gene is TRBJ2-3, the V gene TRBV11-2; TRBD2 matches at 7 bases. CDR3 length: 15 residues. Trimming took 3 bases from V and 4 from J; bases not matched to a gene: 7. Germline CDR1 is SGHAT and CDR2 is FQNNGV. The CDR3 loop is CASSLALTSPDTQYF. CDR3 DNA: TGTGCCAGCAGCTTGGCGCTGACTAGCCCAGATACGCAGTATTTT.

CDR3 in amino acids: CASKKTGAYNSPLHF. CDR3 nucleotide sequence: TGTGCCAGCAAGAAGACAGGGGCCTATAATTCACCCCTCCACTTT. The chain carries TRBV7-2 and TRBJ1-6; 8 nucleotides line up with TRBD1. J lost 2 bases, V lost 7 bases, and 4 bases had no gene match. Germline values: CDR1 SGHTA, CDR2 FQGNSA. CDR3 length equals 15 residues.

The chain combines TRBV14 with TRBJ2-1; a possible D gene is TRBD1 (5 bases). CDR1 SGHDN and CDR2 FVKESK come from the germline V gene. The CDR3 has 12 residues. The ends were cut back, 3 bases at V and 8 bases at J, with 8 bases in the middle. The CDR3 loop reads CASSHVGDEQFF. CDR3 coding DNA: TGTGCCAGCAGCCATGTAGGGGATGAGCAGTTCTTC.

The rearrangement joins TRBV2 to TRBJ1-2; 8 bases line up with TRBD1. The CDR3 covers 14 residues. With 4 bases clipped from V and 5 bases from J, the junction kept 6 bases outside the gene matches. Germline V gives CDR1 SNHLY, CDR2 FYNNEI. This chain's CDR3 is CASSVEGQVYGYTF. The CDR3 DNA sequence: TGTGCCAGCAGTGTGGAGGGACAGGTGTATGGCTACACCTTC.

The V call is TRBV21-1, the J call TRBJ1-1. TRBV21-1 is a pseudogene. CDR3 size: 13 residues. The CDR3 DNA follows: TGTGCCAGCCCTCCGGGTAGAAACACTGAAGCTTTCTTT. Amino acid sequence: CASPPGRNTEAFF.

The chain recombines TRBV10-3 with TRBJ2-7; tentatively, D is TRBD1 (6 bases). Germline V lookup: CDR1 ENHRY, CDR2 SYGVKD. Between the trimmed V and J ends, which lost 10 bases and 0 bases, there was a span of 10 bases. This CDR3 is 12 amino acids long. The CDR3, as DNA: TGTGCCACCAGGACAGACTCCTACGAGCAGTACTTC. It yields the protein CATRTDSYEQYF.

The V call is TRBV6-5, the J call TRBJ1-2; a weak D match, TRBD1 (6 bases). There are 15 residues in the CDR3. Per the germline V gene, CDR1 is MNHEY and CDR2 is SVGAGI. V was pared by 4 bases and J by 7 bases, with 19 bases between. The CDR3 reads CASSLQGGSSGGYTF. The CDR3 coding sequence is TGTGCCAGCAGTTTACAGGGTGGGTCGTCCGGTGGCTACACCTTC.

This chain links TRBV24-1 with TRBJ2-2; 10 bases are a match to TRBD1. The germline gives CDR1 KGHDR, CDR2 SFDVKD. The CDR3 extends over 13 amino acids. Trimming cost V 11 bases and J 6 bases; bases outside gene matches: 5. The DNA of the CDR3 is TGTGCCATAGGGACAGGGGAAGCCGGGGAGCTGTTTTTT. Its translation is CAIGTGEAGELFF.

The chain recombines TRBV18 with TRBJ2-5; 8 bases align to TRBD2. Trimming at V came to 3 bases and at J to 5 bases, leaving 8 bases not matched to a gene. The germline V gene encodes CDR1 KGHSH and CDR2 LQKENI. This CDR3 has 15 residues. The CDR3 protein is CASSPVRGGYETQYF. In DNA, the CDR3 is TGTGCCAGCTCACCGGTCCGGGGGGGCTATGAGACCCAGTACTTC.

The chain joins TRBV15 to TRBJ2-5, with D tentatively TRBD2 (5 bases). V lost 0 bases and J lost 1, with 9 bases in between. The germline V gene encodes CDR1 LNHNV and CDR2 YYDKDF (reference sequence). The CDR3 contains 15 residues. The CDR3 bases are TGTGCCACCAGCAGAGAACGGGAAACCCAAGAGACCCAGTACTTC. Protein sequence: CATSRERETQETQYF. Variable domain in full (rest from reference TRBV15 and TRBJ2-5): DAMVIQNPRYQVTQFGKPVTLSCSQTLNHNVMYWYQQKSSQAPKLLFHYYDKDFNNEADTPDNFQSRRPNTSFCFLDIRSPGLGDTAMYLCATSRERETQETQYFGPGTRLLVL.

The CDR3 coding sequence is TGCGCCAGCAGCTTGGGGGACAGGGGTTGGAGCACTGAAGCTTTCTTT. Protein: CASSLGDRGWSTEAFF. The chain recombines TRBV5-1 with TRBJ1-1; 10 bases fit TRBD1. The trim removed 0 bases at V and 4 bases at J, leaving 6 bases unmatched. The CDR3 has 16 residues. Per the germline V gene, CDR1 is SGHRS and CDR2 is YFSETQ.